Relative to its sample, the clone carrying this T cell receptor (beta chain) is medium-sized. Germline and junction disagree at one end, which may indicate a read error. The CDR3 totals 12 residues. TCRdb processed the reads anew with MiXCR; each CDR3 protein has one entry. The sample shows roughly 4,500 distinct CDR3 sequences, roughly 8.3% of them seen only once. This chain joins TRBV12-3 or TRBV12-4 and TRBJ2-5; D uncertain. The sequence was collected from a human donor with rheumatoid arthritis. Specimen: CD4+ T cells from synovial fluid. CDR3 protein: CASRPGLESQYF. The CDR3 DNA follows: TGTGCCAGCAGACCCGGGTTAGAGTCCCAGTACTTC.